The 19 T cell receptor beta chains below all came from one sample that was sequenced in a study of identical twins. TCRdb passed the 5' RACE reads through MiXCR, listing each CDR3 protein once. In the table there are some 330,000 distinct CDR3 sequences, roughly 10% of which are singletons. The specimen sequenced was naive T cells sorted from blood. The source of these receptors is a woman aged 45-65 years in good health.

The sample holds a few counts of this clonotype. The CDR3 here is CASRFTGLETQYF. In nucleotides, the CDR3 is TGTGCCAGCAGGTTTACAGGGCTAGAGACCCAGTACTTC. The V call is TRBV12-3 or TRBV12-4, the J call TRBJ2-5; D perhaps matches TRBD1 (6 bases). The CDR3 contains 13 residues. Trimming cost V 6 bases and J 4 bases, with 12 bases left between them.

The chain joins TRBV29-1 to TRBJ2-1; TRBD2 aligns across 7 bases. CDR1 is SQVTM, CDR2 ANQGSEA, per germline. The CDR3 is 13 residues long. V trimming: 7 bases; J trimming: 2 bases; junction bases outside the gene matches: 5. Here the CDR3 DNA reads TGCAGCGCCCGGGAGGCCACCTACAATGAGCAGTTCTTC. It is translated as CSAREATYNEQFF.

In this sample, this clonotype turned up many times. The CDR3 DNA follows: TGCGCCAGCAGCTTGATTAGCGGGAGTACCAATGAGCAGTTCTTC. Protein: CASSLISGSTNEQFF. The chain uses TRBV5-1 and TRBJ2-1, with TRBD2 matching 9 bases. This CDR3 region has 15 residues. The germline CDR1 and CDR2 sequences are SGHRS and YFSETQ. J lost 6 bases, V lost 1 base, and 5 bases had no gene match.

The chain is built from TRBV20-1 and TRBJ2-1; 14 bases align to TRBD2. Germline loops: CDR1 DFQATT, CDR2 SNEGSKA (reference sequence). This CDR3 has 15 residues. The V and J ends lost 2 bases and 9 bases, in that order; junction bases with no gene match: 6. The CDR3 loop reads CSARQTSGRAGEQFF. The CDR3 region has the DNA TGCAGTGCTAGACAGACTAGCGGGAGGGCCGGTGAGCAGTTCTTC.

The V gene is TRBV7-9, the J gene TRBJ2-1; 10 bases line up with TRBD1. CDR3 length: 14 amino acids. After removal of 4 bases from V and 7 bases from J, the junction contained 4 bases not matched to a gene. CDR1 SEHNR and CDR2 FQNEAQ come from the germline V gene (reference sequence). Here the CDR3 DNA reads TGTGCCAGCAGCTCACGACAGGGGGCGAATGAGCAGTTCTTC. Its protein is CASSSRQGANEQFF.

This chain connects TRBV12-3 or TRBV12-4 to TRBJ1-2; TRBD1 might be the D (5 bases). V was cut by 6 bases and J by 4 bases, with 18 bases left in between. The CDR3 runs 15 residues. The CDR3 reads CASRMRRVGGYGYTF. CDR3 DNA: TGTGCCAGCAGGATGAGGAGGGTCGGGGGCTATGGCTACACCTTC.

This clonotype has ten or more counts. V usage is TRBV6-1 and J usage is TRBJ2-7; 7 nucleotides agree with TRBD1. CDR3 length: 14 residues. V trimming: 4 bases; J trimming: 3 bases; junction bases outside the gene matches: 6. CDR1 MNHNS and CDR2 SASEGT come from the germline V gene. DNA for the CDR3: TGTGCCAGCAGTGGAAGGGGACAGAGCTACGAGCAGTACTTC. Protein: CASSGRGQSYEQYF.

This clonotype was detected ten times or more. V gene TRBV12-3 or TRBV12-4 combines with J gene TRBJ1-6, with D unclear. CDR3 size: 14 residues. Trimming pared 6 bases from V and 3 bases from J, leaving 9 bases between. The CDR3 DNA is TGTGCCAGCAGCCTACAGATCTATAATTCACCCCTCCACTTT. This gives the protein CASSLQIYNSPLHF.

This clonotype has at least ten counts. This chain joins TRBV11-2 and TRBJ2-1; 10 bases fit TRBD2. The germline CDR1 and CDR2 sequences are SGHAT and FQNNGV. This CDR3 is 20 amino acids long. V trimming: 2 bases; J trimming: 0 bases; junction bases outside the gene matches: 13. CDR3 protein: CASSLLGWTSGTSSYNEQFF. The DNA of the CDR3 is TGTGCCAGCAGCTTATTGGGATGGACTAGCGGAACTAGCTCCTACAATGAGCAGTTCTTC. The whole variable domain, filled in from reference TRBV11-2 and TRBJ2-1, reads EAGVAQSPRYKIIEKRQSVAFWCNPISGHATLYWYQQILGQGPKLLIQFQNNGVVDDSQLPKDRFSAERLKGVDSTLKIQPAKLEDSAVYLCASSLLGWTSGTSSYNEQFFGPGTRLTVL.

This chain uses TRBV20-1 with TRBJ1-3; 7 nucleotides line up with TRBD1. The CDR3 is 15 amino acids. V shed 4 bases and J 0 bases; nucleotides not matched to a gene: 6. The germline CDR1 and CDR2 sequences are DFQATT and SNEGSKA (reference sequence). CDR3 bases: TGCAGTGCTACCGGGACAGCGGGCTCTGGAAACACCATATATTTT. Translated: CSATGTAGSGNTIYF.

This clonotype was picked up many times. The chain couples TRBV3-1 to TRBJ2-3; D perhaps matches TRBD2 (6 bases). Trimming cost V 4 bases and J 2 bases, with 16 bases left between them. Germline V gene lookup returns CDR1 LGHDT and CDR2 YNNKEL (reference sequence). This CDR3 is built from 16 residues. CDR3 DNA: TGTGCCAGCAGCCGGGCGTCGGGCGGGATCACAGATACGCAGTATTTT. This translates into CASSRASGGITDTQYF.

This clonotype has at least ten counts. V is TRBV7-8 and J is TRBJ2-3; no firm D call. V was clipped by 1 base and J by 0 bases, with 8 bases between them. The CDR3 totals 15 residues. Germline V gives CDR1 SGHVS, CDR2 FQNEAQ. CDR3 sequence: CASSLGRASTDTQYF. DNA for the CDR3: TGTGCCAGCAGCTTAGGTCGTGCTAGCACAGATACGCAGTATTTT.

This clonotype was counted only a few times. The rearrangement joins TRBV20-1 to TRBJ2-3; D possibly uses TRBD1 or TRBD2 (5 bases each). Looked up from germline, CDR1 is DFQATT and CDR2 is SNEGSKA (reference sequence). The CDR3 has 12 amino acids. V lost 1 base and J 5 bases, leaving 7 bases between the germline ends. CDR3 nucleotides: TGCAGTGCTAGAGTGGGGGTAGATACGCAGTATTTT. This codes for CSARVGVDTQYF.

The chain joins TRBV3-1 to TRBJ1-1; D might be TRBD1 (6 bases). The CDR3 contains 15 residues. Trimming stripped 2 bases from V and 4 bases from J, with 14 bases between. Germline-derived CDR1 and CDR2 are LGHDT and YNNKEL (reference sequence). CDR3 amino acids: CASSQFQGFGTEAFF. The CDR3 DNA sequence: TGTGCCAGCAGCCAATTCCAGGGGTTCGGCACTGAAGCTTTCTTT. Variable domain in full (rest from reference TRBV3-1 and TRBJ1-1): DTAVSQTPKYLVTQMGNDKSIKCEQNLGHDTMYWYKQDSKKFLKIMFSYNNKELIINETVPNRFSPKSPDKAHLNLHINSLELGDSAVYFCASSQFQGFGTEAFFGQGTRLTVV.

This clonotype was counted a few times. V and J are TRBV20-1 and TRBJ2-3, with TRBD2 matching over 8 bases. Germline loops: CDR1 DFQATT, CDR2 SNEGSKA (reference sequence). The CDR3 runs to 14 residues. J gave up 4 bases and V 3 bases, and 6 bases lay outside the gene matches. CDR3 nucleotides: TGCAGTGCTAGCCCCAAGACTAGCGCAGATACGCAGTATTTT. It is translated as CSASPKTSADTQYF.

This clonotype was observed at least ten times. This sequence joins TRBV24-1 and TRBJ2-3; TRBD2 is a possible D gene (6 bases). This CDR3 has 14 residues. V lost 3 bases to trimming and J lost 5 bases, with 11 bases between them. Germline V gene lookup returns CDR1 KGHDR and CDR2 SFDVKD. As DNA, the CDR3 is TGTGCCACCAGTGATGCAGGAGCGGGAGATACGCAGTATTTT. Its protein is CATSDAGAGDTQYF.

This chain connects TRBV6-5 to TRBJ1-1; 8 bases map to TRBD1. CDR1 is MNHEY, CDR2 SVGAGI, per germline. CDR3 size: 13 residues. The V segment lost 11 bases and the J segment 7 bases; nucleotides outside the gene matches: 12. In nucleotides, the CDR3 is TGTGCCTCCATGGGCAGGGGGCAAATTGAAGCTTTCTTT. Amino acids: CASMGRGQIEAFF.

This chain joins TRBV4-1 and TRBJ2-5; D perhaps matches TRBD2 (5 bases). Trimming removed 1 base from V and 4 bases from J, with 10 bases in between. Germline V gene lookup returns CDR1 MGHRA and CDR2 YSYEKL. The CDR3 runs 14 residues. CDR3 amino acids: CASSQVLAGETQYF. The CDR3 nucleotides read TGCGCCAGCAGCCAAGTGCTAGCTGGAGAGACCCAGTACTTC.

This chain links TRBV15 with TRBJ1-2, with a tentative D call TRBD1 (5 bases). The CDR3 totals 15 residues. Germline CDR1 and CDR2: LNHNV and YYDKDF (reference sequence). Trimming shortened V by 2 bases and J by 5 bases, and 15 bases separated the two germline ends. DNA for the CDR3: TGTGCCACCAGCAGAATCGGGTCAGGGTCTTATGGCTACACCTTC. Translation gives CATSRIGSGSYGYTF.